This T cell receptor (beta chain) was captured by sequencing in a study of blood T cell repertoires in COVID-19. For the study at large: Samples taken during acute and convalescent COVID-19 were collected in the United States, Italy and Spain.

In the study's own analysis: Reference gene primer amplification gave nucleated cell count estimates. TCRdb's table, derived via immunoSEQ multiplex PCR, lists solely in-frame clones and lacks some. V, J and clone size are taken as reported in that table, and D and trimming were inferred from the DNA itself. Of about 130,000 clones in the sample, roughly four fifths were seen once. CDR3 length equals 11 residues. The ends were cut back, 6 bases at V and 11 bases at J, with 13 bases in the middle. This clonotype was sampled from a man aged 55 to 70 with acute or convalescent COVID-19. The sequencing sample was made of peripheral blood. This chain joins TRBV12-3 or TRBV12-4 and TRBJ1-1; D not resolved. The CDR3 spells CASSNSYGAFF. DNA for the CDR3: TGTGCCAGCAGCAACAGTTATGGGGCTTTCTTT.